This entry describes one T cell receptor beta chain. This clone's antigen is unknown. No much larger clonotype is one base removed from it; base qualities were not supplied. The CDR1 and CDR2 encoded by the germline V gene are SGHDT and YYEEEE. The cysteine opens and the phenylalanine closes a CDR3 of 10 amino acids. The sequence is cut down to CDR3 DNA, 30 bases in frame from base 1. The cohort was made up of approximately 700 healthy bone marrow donors. At the time of sampling, all cohort members were nominally healthy, though unrecorded immune exposures were likely present. The donor tested CMV seropositive and was one of the 289 seropositive cohort members. A peripheral blood sample was provided by each donor, and peripheral blood mononuclear cells were used for TCR beta sequencing. Genomic DNA extraction from the blood cell samples was performed with the Qiagen DNeasy Blood Extraction Kit. This record comes from a study of cytomegalovirus exposure and HLA in healthy donors (dated by TCRdb to the late 2010s). Regarding the study in general: In an earlier analysis of under 600 of the donors, 250 to 350 Gb of sequence data and about 110 million unique TCR beta sequences from about 179 million T cells were reported. An early release that covered about 640 HLA-typed donors contained around 330 gigabases of sequencing data and 70 million to 100 million unique TCR sequences. Of the roughly 420 genotyped donors, roughly 76% were placed in the genetic ancestry cluster associated with self-reported Caucasian donors. The aim of the study was to test whether cataloging public T cell receptors could identify signatures of past pathogen exposure. The study profiled the T cell repertoires of hundreds of subjects by immunosequencing and related them to cytomegalovirus serostatus. In addition to the first cohort of roughly 670 subjects, a separate validation cohort of 130 or so different subjects was used. The study combined high-throughput TCR immunosequencing, statistical association of individual TCRs with disease status, and machine learning to predict cytomegalovirus infection status. To study patterns of TCR occurrence, a later analysis re-analyzed previously published TCR beta repertoires from under 750 donors and added high-resolution HLA genotyping. Rather than using new phenotypic data, the later analysis identified candidate immune exposures from TCR beta sequences and from how often those sequences occurred across donors. To decide whether each TCR beta V gene segment behaved as functional or pseudogenic, an earlier analysis of approximately 620 of the donors relied on high-throughput TCR beta sequencing. Alongside the repertoire data, information on donor age, sex, ethnicity and CMV serostatus was compiled. In a later genetic analysis, genome-wide SNP genotypes for about 65% of the roughly 670 donors were used, and that subset was treated as a discovery cohort. Every repertoire in the discovery cohort had been generated on one and the same sequencing platform. HLA typing included class I and class II loci at four-digit resolution. The number of typed donors differed by locus: about 620-640 for A, B, C, DRB1 and DQB1; 500 to 550 for DQA1; approximately 600 for DPA1; and about 450 for DPB1. Four or five DR-DQ haplotypes were treated as single units for association and clustering because of strong linkage in the cohort. Across under 500 genotyped donors of the cohort, an average of about 200,000 unique TCR beta nucleotide sequences per donor were sequenced, and approximately 17% of those sequences were non-productive. What the study reported, not specific to this receptor: In a later analysis, HLA-associated TCR beta chains showed more clonal expansion and lower generation probabilities than non-associated chains that were equally common. According to the authors, the approach could potentially be generalized to other disease states and immunological phenotypes. A further reported finding was that TCR beta sequences accurately predicted the HLA-A and HLA-B alleles for most subjects in the first cohort. A total of 150 to 200 TCR beta chains were listed by the study as associated with cytomegalovirus. In both the original and validation cohorts, the classifier was reported to diagnose cytomegalovirus status with high specificity and sensitivity. Correlated functional status among segregating V segments might reflect linkage disequilibrium, but an unknown experimental factor could not be ruled out. An association between a missense DCLRE1C variant and V-gene and J-gene trimming of TCR beta chains was found in a later genetic analysis and replicated in an independent cohort. In vitro tests confirmed that a few of the cytomegalovirus-associated TCR beta chains recognize cytomegalovirus antigens. The sequencing pipeline was judged likely to have produced a cluster of highly shared sequence variants as a technical artifact. HLA typing was unavailable for some donors at each locus, so association tests used only the typed subset. Presence/absence analyses assumed roughly uniform sequencing depth across donors, an assumption that may not hold. Across donors, most TCR sequences were observed very rarely, whereas some public TCRs were present in many individuals. Because counts were too low, more than 15 rarely observed V segments, including chromosome 9 orphons, were excluded from the earlier analysis of 587 of the donors. In this cohort, only TCR beta chains were sequenced, and detectable features were limited by the absence of alpha or paired-chain data. The only immune exposure information available for the cohort was CMV serostatus. Broadly in line with IMGT annotations, most TCR beta V segments showed up in productive rearrangements about 87% or about 30% of the time in an earlier analysis of 587 of the donors. In a later analysis, TCR association rates were found to vary across HLA loci, with the most associated TCRs seen for DRB1 alleles and the fewest for HLA-C alleles. According to a later analysis, most CMV-associated TCR beta chains appeared to be HLA-restricted, and the HLA associations seemed to be driven largely by CMV exposure. When HLA alleles, especially DR and DQ, strongly co-occurred, TCR associations were difficult to assign to individual alleles. Compared with the roughly 700-donor mean, donors in an Asian-associated ancestry cluster had fewer N-insertions in productive TCRs, according to a later genetic analysis. According to a later analysis, parvovirus B19, influenza, CMV and Epstein-Barr virus appeared linked to several top co-occurrence clusters. In a later analysis, 16,951 TCR beta sequences were associated with specific HLA alleles at a false discovery rate of 0.05. Some IMGT-functional V segments, including TRBV6-2 and TRBV6-3, could not be told apart with the 87-base-pair reads, so those segments were excluded.

Library preparation was by the immunoSEQ multiplex PCR assay. For the multiplex PCR, a mixture combining 60 forward primers for TCR Vbeta segments and 13 reverse primers for TCR Jbeta segments was used. The CDR3 region of rearranged TCR beta genes was amplified from genomic DNA by a multiplex PCR assay. The Illumina HiSeq System was used to sequence the amplified TCR beta libraries as 87-base-pair reads. The published analysis was carried out like this. In a later analysis, approximately 74 million unique TCR beta chains were counted across the roughly 610 repertoires, and about 10 million of these chains were shared by at least two donors. To remove PCR and sequencing errors, raw reads were error-corrected and collapsed into unique sequences using a nearest-neighbor algorithm that merged closely related sequences. V, D and J gene segments were assigned by aligning CDR3 sequences to IMGT reference sequences. For a sequence to be retained, a match of at least six nucleotides was required to both a V gene segment and a J gene segment. A rearrangement was called productive if the CDR3 had no stop codons and remained in frame with V and J, and every other rearrangement was called non-productive. CDR3 was defined by IMGT convention, running from the second conserved V-encoded cysteine to the conserved J-encoded phenylalanine. The earlier analysis of fewer than 700 of the donors excluded sequences that lacked an unambiguous match to a single V gene segment. An earlier analysis of several hundred of the donors called V segments functional above 56.7% productive rearrangements and segregating when the between-donor standard deviation exceeded 5%. A statistical classification framework was built for diagnosing cytomegalovirus status from the catalog of TCR beta chain sequences. A later analysis assigned V and J genes by comparing TCR nucleotide sequences with IMGT/GENE-DB human TR gene sequences. A later analysis assigned CDR3 sequences and most-parsimonious VDJ recombination scenarios with the TCRdist pipeline. In a later analysis, every TCR beta chain was defined by the combination of its CDR3 amino acid sequence and its V-gene family, and reads without a unique V-gene family were dropped. A later analysis removed 550 to 650 highly shared, low-generation-probability nucleotide sequences to deal with suspected cross-contamination and a sequencing artifact. For each public chain, a later analysis derived a clonal expansion index from normalized ranks of inferred template counts within each repertoire. In a later analysis, generation probabilities were computed using a VDJ recombination model fitted to out-of-frame rearrangements, and the results were checked against IGoR. A later analysis scored TCR-TCR, TCR-HLA and TCR-CMV co-occurrence with hypergeometric tests, applying a repertoire-size bias correction to TCR pairs. False discovery rates were estimated in a later analysis by permuting HLA or CMV assignments 20 times. In a later analysis, co-occurring TCRs were grouped with DBSCAN, and TCRdist sequence similarity was added when clustering was performed within HLA-allele-positive subsets. For co-occurrence clustering, repertoires with fewer than 30,000 or more than 120,000 public chains were excluded, along with five repertoires with anomalous nucleotide sharing. Drawn from immuneACCESS, this table holds only the in-frame rearrangements with V and J called that TCRdb kept. Clones are partly lost; checked studies trace under half to an unresolved V gene and leave the rest unexplained. Clonal size and the V and J genes are those of that table, whereas D and trimming came from the DNA. This sample has 210,000 or so clones in its table, and over 65% of those were observed once. The ten largest make up approximately 2.6% of the sample.

Sequencing was done on a sample of PBMCs. The TCR comes from a woman aged 60-75 years in good health and CMV-seropositive. Rearrangement joined TRBV5-6 to TRBJ2-5; the D gene remains uncertain. Gene TRBJ2-7 matches the end of the DNA better, so the J call may be wrong. The DNA reads as follows: TGTGCCAGCAGCTTATACGAGCAGTACTTC. It is translated as CASSLYEQYF.